The entry that follows covers one TCR beta chain sequence. Reverse transcription of roughly 0.5 to 1 ug RNA used random hexamers. MiXCR, run by TCRdb on the immunoSEQ multiplex PCR reads, gives a single entry per CDR3 protein. The sample shows under 85,000 distinct CDR3 sequences, approximately 95% of them seen only once. The sample originates from a study of CD8 T cells in Susac syndrome. With 4 bases removed from V and 11 bases from J, the gap between germline ends came to 17 bases. CDR3 length: 12 residues. From germline, CDR1 is SQVTM and CDR2 ANQGSEA. Sequences were obtained from CD8+ T cells from PBMCs. The V gene is TRBV29-1, the J gene TRBJ1-1; D remains unclear. The clonotype originates from a human donor with Susac syndrome. The CDR3 DNA reads as TGCAGCGTTGCCGGGTCCCCTGCTCATGCTTTCTTT. Translation gives CSVAGSPAHAFF. Complete variable domain (other parts from reference TRBV29-1 and TRBJ1-1): SAVISQKPSRDICQRGTSLTIQCQVDSQVTMMFWYRQQPGQSLTLIATANQGSEATYESGFVIDKFPISRPNLTFSTLTVSNMSPEDSSIYLCSVAGSPAHAFFGQGTRLTVV.